These 2 T cell receptor beta chains share one sample of origin, sequenced in a study of identical twins. TCRdb recomputed calls from the 5' RACE reads with MiXCR, one row per CDR3 protein. The top ten hold 0.8% to 1% of the sample, which has hundreds of thousands of distinct CDR3 sequences, 8.6% seen once. The data also belong to a second study, concerning yellow fever vaccine responses in identical twins.

Sequenced input: PBMCs. Receptors were obtained from a woman aged 18-30 years in good health.

The V gene is TRBV6-6, the J gene TRBJ2-2; the D is unclear. This CDR3 has 12 amino acids. Germline V gene lookup returns CDR1 MNHNY and CDR2 SVGAGI (reference sequence). V lost 4 bases and J lost 6, with 6 bases in between. The CDR3 reads CASSFNAGELFF. In DNA, the CDR3 is TGTGCCAGCAGTTTCAATGCCGGGGAGCTGTTTTTT.

V is TRBV11-2 and J is TRBJ2-1, with 14 bases identical to TRBD2. CDR1 SGHAT and CDR2 FQNNGV come from the germline V gene. CDR3 length: 15 residues. V lost 5 bases to trimming and J lost 8 bases; unmatched junction nucleotides: 5. In DNA form, the CDR3 reads TGTGCCAGCAGCCCGGGACTAGCGGGAGACGATGAGCAGTTCTTC. Its translation is CASSPGLAGDDEQFF. The whole variable domain, remainder taken from reference TRBV11-2 and TRBJ2-1, is EAGVAQSPRYKIIEKRQSVAFWCNPISGHATLYWYQQILGQGPKLLIQFQNNGVVDDSQLPKDRFSAERLKGVDSTLKIQPAKLEDSAVYLCASSPGLAGDDEQFFGPGTRLTVL.